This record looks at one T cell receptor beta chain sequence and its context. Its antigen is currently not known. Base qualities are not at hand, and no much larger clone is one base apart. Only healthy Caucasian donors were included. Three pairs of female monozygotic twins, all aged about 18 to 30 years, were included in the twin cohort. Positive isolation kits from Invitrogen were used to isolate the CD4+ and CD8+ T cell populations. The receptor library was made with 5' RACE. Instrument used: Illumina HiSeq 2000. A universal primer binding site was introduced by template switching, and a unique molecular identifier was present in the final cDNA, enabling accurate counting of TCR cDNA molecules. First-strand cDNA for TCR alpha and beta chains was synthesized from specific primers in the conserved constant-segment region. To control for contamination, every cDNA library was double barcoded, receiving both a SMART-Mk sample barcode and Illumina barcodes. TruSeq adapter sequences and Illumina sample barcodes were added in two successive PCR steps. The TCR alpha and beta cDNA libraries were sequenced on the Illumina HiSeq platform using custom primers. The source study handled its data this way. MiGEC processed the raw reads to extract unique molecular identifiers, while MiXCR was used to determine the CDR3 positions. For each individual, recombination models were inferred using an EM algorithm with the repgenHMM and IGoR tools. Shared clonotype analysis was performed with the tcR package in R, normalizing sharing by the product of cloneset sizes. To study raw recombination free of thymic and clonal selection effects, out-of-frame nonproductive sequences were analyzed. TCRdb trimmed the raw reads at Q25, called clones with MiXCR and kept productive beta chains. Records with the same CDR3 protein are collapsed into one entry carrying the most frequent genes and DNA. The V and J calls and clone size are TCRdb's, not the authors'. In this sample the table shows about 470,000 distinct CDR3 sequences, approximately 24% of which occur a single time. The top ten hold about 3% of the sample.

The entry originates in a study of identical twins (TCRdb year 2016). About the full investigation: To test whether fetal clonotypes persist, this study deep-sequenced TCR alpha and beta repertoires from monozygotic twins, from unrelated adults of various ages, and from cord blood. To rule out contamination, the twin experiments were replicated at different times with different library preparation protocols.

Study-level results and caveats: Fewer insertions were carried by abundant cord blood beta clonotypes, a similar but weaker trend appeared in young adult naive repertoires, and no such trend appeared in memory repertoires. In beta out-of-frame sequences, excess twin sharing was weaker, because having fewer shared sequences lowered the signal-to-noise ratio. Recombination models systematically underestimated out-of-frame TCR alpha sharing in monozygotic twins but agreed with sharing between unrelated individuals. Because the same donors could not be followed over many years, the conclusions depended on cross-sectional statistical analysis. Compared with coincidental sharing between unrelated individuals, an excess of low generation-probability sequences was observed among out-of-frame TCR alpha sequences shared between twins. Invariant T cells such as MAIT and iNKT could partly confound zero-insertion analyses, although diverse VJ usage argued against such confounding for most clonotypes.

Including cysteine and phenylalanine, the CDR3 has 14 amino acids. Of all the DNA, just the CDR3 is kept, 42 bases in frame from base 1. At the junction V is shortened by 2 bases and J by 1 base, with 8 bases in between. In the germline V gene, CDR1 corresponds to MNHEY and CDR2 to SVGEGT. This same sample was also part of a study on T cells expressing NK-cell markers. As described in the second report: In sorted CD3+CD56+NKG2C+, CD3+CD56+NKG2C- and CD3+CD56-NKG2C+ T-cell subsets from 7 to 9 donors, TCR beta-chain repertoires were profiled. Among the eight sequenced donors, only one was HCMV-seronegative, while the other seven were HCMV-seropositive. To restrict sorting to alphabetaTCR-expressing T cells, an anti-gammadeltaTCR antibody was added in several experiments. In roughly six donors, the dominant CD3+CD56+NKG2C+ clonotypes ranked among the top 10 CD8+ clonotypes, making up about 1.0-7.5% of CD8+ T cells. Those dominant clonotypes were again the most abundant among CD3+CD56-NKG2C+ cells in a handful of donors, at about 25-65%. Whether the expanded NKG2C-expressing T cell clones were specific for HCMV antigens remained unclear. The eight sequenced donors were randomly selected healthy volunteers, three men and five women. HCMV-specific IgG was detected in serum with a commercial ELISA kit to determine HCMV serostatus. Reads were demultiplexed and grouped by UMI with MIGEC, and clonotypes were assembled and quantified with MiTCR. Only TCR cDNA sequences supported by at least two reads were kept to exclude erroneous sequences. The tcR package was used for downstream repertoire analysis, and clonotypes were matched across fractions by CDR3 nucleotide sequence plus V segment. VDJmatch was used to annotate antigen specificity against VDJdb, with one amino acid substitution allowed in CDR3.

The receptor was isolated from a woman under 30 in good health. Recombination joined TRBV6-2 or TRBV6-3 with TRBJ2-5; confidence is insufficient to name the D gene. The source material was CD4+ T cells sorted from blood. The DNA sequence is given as TGTGCCAGCAGTTACGTCAGCCTCCAAGAGACCCAGTACTTC. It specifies CASSYVSLQETQYF.